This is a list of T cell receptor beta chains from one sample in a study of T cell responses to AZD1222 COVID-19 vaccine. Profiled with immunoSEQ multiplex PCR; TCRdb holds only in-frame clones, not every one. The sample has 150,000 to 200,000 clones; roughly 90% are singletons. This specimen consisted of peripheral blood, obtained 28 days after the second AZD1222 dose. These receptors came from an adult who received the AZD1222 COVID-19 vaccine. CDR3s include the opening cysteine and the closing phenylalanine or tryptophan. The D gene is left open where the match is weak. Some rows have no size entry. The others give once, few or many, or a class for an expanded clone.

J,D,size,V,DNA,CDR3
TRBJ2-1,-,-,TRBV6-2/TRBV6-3,TGTGCCAGCAGTTACCCGGTAGCGAGCGATGAGCAGTTCTTC,CASSYPVASDEQFF
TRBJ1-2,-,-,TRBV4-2,TGTGCCAGCCTAAAATTGGAGGGCGGCTACACCTTC,CASLKLEGGYTF
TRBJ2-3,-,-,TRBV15,TGTGCCACCAGCAGAGATCTTGTGGCTAGACGCACAGATACGCAGTATTTT,CATSRDLVARRTDTQYF
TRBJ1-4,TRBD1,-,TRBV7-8,TGTGCCAGCAGCGGCCGACAGGGGGGTAATGAAAAACTGTTTTTT,CASSGRQGGNEKLFF
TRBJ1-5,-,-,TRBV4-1,TGCGCCAGCAGCCAAGATCTTCCCAGGAGGGGTCAGCCCCAGCATTTT,CASSQDLPRRGQPQHF
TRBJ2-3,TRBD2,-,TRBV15,TGTGCCACCAGCAGTAGACTAGCGGGAGTGTCAGATACGCAGTATTTT,CATSSRLAGVSDTQYF
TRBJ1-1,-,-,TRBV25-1,TGTGCCAGCAGGAGTGAGGGTTTGAGCACTGAAGCTTTCTTT,CASRSEGLSTEAFF
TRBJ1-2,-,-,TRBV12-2,TGTGCAAGTCGCTTCCGGGCAACAAATGGCTACACCTTC,CASRFRATNGYTF
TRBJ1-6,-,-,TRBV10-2,TGCGCCAGCAATCGGTATGGAGAGGTACTTAATTCACCCCTCCACTTT,CASNRYGEVLNSPLHF
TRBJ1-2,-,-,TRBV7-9,TGTGCCAGCAGCGCACAGGGTAGAGAGAACTATGGCTACACCTTC,CASSAQGRENYGYTF
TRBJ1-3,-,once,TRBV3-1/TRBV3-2,TGTGCCAGCAGCCAGGGGGGCGCGTCTGGAAACACCATATATTTT,CASSQGGASGNTIYF
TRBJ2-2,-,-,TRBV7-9,TGTGCCAGCACTACTCATTGGGGGTATCCCGGGGAGCTGTTTTTT,CASTTHWGYPGELFF
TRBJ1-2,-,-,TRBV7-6,TGTGCCAGCAGCTTCGAAATGGAGCCCCGCTATGGCTACACCTTC,CASSFEMEPRYGYTF
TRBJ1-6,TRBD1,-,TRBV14,TGTGCCAGCAGCCAACAAGAGGGGGCATATTCACCCCTCCACTTT,CASSQQEGAYSPLHF
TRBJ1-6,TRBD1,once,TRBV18,TGTGCCAGCTCACGGGACAGCCTAAATTCACCCCTCCACTTT,CASSRDSLNSPLHF
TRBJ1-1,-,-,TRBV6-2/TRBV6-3,TGTGCCAGCAGCCGACGGGGGAACACTGAAGCTTTCTTT,CASSRRGNTEAFF
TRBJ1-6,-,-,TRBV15,TGTGCCACCAGCAGAGATAAGGGAGGGAGTTCACCCCTCCACTTT,CATSRDKGGSSPLHF
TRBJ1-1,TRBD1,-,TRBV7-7,TGTGCTAGCAGTTTGGACAGGGGCGGCACTGAAGCTTTCTTT,CASSLDRGGTEAFF
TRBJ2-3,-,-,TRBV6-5,TGTGCCAGCAGTTACCAGGGGCCCACAGATACGCAGTATTTT,CASSYQGPTDTQYF
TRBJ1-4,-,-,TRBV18,TGTGCCAGCTCACCACAAAAGACGCCTGAAAAACTGTTTTTT,CASSPQKTPEKLFF
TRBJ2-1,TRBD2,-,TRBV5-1,TGCGCCAGCAGCTTGGGGCGGGGGGGATTCTACAATGAGCAGTTCTTC,CASSLGRGGFYNEQFF
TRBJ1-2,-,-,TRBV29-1,TGCAGCGTTGAAGCCGCACGGGGGGTGTACTATGGCTACACCTTC,CSVEAARGVYYGYTF
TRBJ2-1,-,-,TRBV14,TGTGCCAGCAGCCAAAAGGAGGGGGGCTCCTACAATGAGCAGTTCTTC,CASSQKEGGSYNEQFF
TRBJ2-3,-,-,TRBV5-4,TGTGCCAGCAGCTTGGGAGGCCCTAAAAGCACAGATACGCAGTATTTT,CASSLGGPKSTDTQYF
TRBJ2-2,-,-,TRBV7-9,TGTGCCAGCAGCTTTATAGGGACCGGGGAGCTGTTTTTT,CASSFIGTGELFF
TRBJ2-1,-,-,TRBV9,TGTGCCAGCAGCGGCTACAATGAGCAGTTCTTC,CASSGYNEQFF
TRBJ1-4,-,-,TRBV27,TGTGCCAGCAGTGTTGAGGGCCAAGATAATGAAAAACTGTTTTTT,CASSVEGQDNEKLFF
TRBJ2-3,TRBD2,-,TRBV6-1,TGTGCCAGCAGTGAAGCAGCGGGAGGGCCAGATACGCAGTATTTT,CASSEAAGGPDTQYF
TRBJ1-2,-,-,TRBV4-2,TGTGCCAGCAGCCAAAGATGGCAGGAAGGCTACACCTTC,CASSQRWQEGYTF
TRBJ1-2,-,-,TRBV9,TGTGCCAGCAGCGTAGGGAGGATAACTAACTATGGCTACACCTTC,CASSVGRITNYGYTF
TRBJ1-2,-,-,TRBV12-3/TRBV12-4,TGTGCCAGCAGTTTAGGGGGCGGGTATGGCTACACCTTC,CASSLGGGYGYTF
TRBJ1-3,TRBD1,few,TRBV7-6,TGTGCCAGCAGCCCAGGGACAGTGGTTGGAAACACCATATATTTT,CASSPGTVVGNTIYF
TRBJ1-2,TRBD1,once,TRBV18,TGTGCCAGCTCACCCATGGGACAGGGGGCTCCCTATGGCTACACCTTC,CASSPMGQGAPYGYTF
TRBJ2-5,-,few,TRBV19,TGTGCCAGTAGCCCCGGGACGATGCAAGAGACCCAGTACTTC,CASSPGTMQETQYF
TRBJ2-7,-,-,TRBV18,TGTGCCAGCTCACCTCAAGACAGAACAACCTACGAGCAGTACTTC,CASSPQDRTTYEQYF
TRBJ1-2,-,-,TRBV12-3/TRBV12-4,TGTGCCAGCAGTTTTCAGGAGCTGGGGGGCTACACCTTC,CASSFQELGGYTF
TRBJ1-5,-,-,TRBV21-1,TGTGCCAGCAGCAAAGGGGGGGACAGGGGCCAGCCCCAGCATTTT,CASSKGGDRGQPQHF
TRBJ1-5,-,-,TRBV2,TGTGCCAGCAGTGAAGGGTATCAGCCCCAGCATTTT,CASSEGYQPQHF